The entry below gives a single T cell receptor beta chain sequence along with its context. Its antigen has not been determined. No much larger clone is present one base from it, and per-base qualities are unavailable. This entry comes from a study of control samples from healthy donors and cancer patients (TCRdb year 2020). Preparation of the library involved the immunoSEQ multiplex PCR assay. TCRdb holds this immuneACCESS table with in-frame rearrangements only. Some clones are missing; in checked studies, unresolved V genes explain under half, and the rest has no known cause. The sample yields 55,000 to 80,000 clones; roughly 87% were counted once. The leading ten clones occupy approximately 5.5% of the sample. Including the terminal cysteine and phenylalanine, the CDR3 comprises 14 residues. Only CDR3 DNA is held: 42 bases, read in frame from base 1. Between the V and J ends, shortened by 4 bases and 1 base respectively, the junction contains 9 bases. CDR1 and CDR2, per the germline V gene, are SGHTA and FQGTGA.

Sequencing used PBMCs. The chain couples TRBV7-3 to TRBJ2-3, with the identity of the D gene unclear. The sequence was collected from a man between 60 and 75 years old with colorectal cancer. Read as DNA, the sequence is TGTGCCAGCAGCTCCGGTGGGGGCACAGATACGCAGTATTTT. This encodes CASSSGGGTDTQYF.